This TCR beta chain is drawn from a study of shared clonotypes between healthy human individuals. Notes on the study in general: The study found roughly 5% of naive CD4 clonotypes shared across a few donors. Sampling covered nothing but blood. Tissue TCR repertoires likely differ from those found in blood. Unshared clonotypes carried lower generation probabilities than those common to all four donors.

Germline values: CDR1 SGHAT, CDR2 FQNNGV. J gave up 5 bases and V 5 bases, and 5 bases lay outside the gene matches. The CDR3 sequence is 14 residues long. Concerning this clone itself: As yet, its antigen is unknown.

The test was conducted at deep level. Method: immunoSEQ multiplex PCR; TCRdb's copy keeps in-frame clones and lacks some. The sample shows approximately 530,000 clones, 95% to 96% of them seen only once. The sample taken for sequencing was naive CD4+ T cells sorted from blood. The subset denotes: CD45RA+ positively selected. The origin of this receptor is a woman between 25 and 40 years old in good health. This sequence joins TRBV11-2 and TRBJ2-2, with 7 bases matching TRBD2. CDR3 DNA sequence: TGTGCCAGCAGCCAGGGACTACATACCGGGGAGCTGTTTTTT. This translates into CASSQGLHTGELFF.